The T cell receptor (beta chain) described here comes from a study of glioma-infiltrating T cells after dendritic cell vaccination. On the study more broadly: Samples are from glioblastoma patients in Phase I and II dendritic cell vaccine trials. Study results and limitations: TCR clonality showed no direct relationship with survival.

On this clone itself: Its antigen is not known.

The repertoire was sequenced with immunoSEQ multiplex PCR; TCRdb's copy has only in-frame clones and lacks some. The sample carries about 95,000 clones, about 85% recorded once. This CDR3 has 15 amino acids. The ends lost 0 bases at V and 4 bases at J; junction bases unmatched: 2. Germline CDR1 reads SGHRS; CDR2 reads YFSETQ. The sequences come from blood, collected before dendritic cell vaccination. This TCR was recovered from a human donor with glioblastoma. This chain links TRBV5-1 with TRBJ2-3; 10 bases are a match to TRBD2. CDR3 coding DNA: TGCGCCAGCAGCTTGGCCGGGACTAGCGCAGATACGCAGTATTTT. It yields the protein CASSLAGTSADTQYF. Full variable domain (remainder filled in from reference TRBV5-1 and TRBJ2-3): KAGVTQTPRYLIKTRGQQVTLSCSPISGHRSVSWYQQTPGQGLQFLFEYFSETQRNKGNFPGRFSGRQFSNSRSEMNVSTLELGDSALYLCASSLAGTSADTQYFGPGTRLTVL.